This TCR beta chain derives from a study of vaccination and CD4 T cells after COVID-19. Study as a whole: Researchers treated control cultures with a CEFX pool, an HIV-1 Nef pool, or no peptide. Study-level points and caveats: Convalescent patients showed a median approximately 83% of reactive clones that were seen only post-vaccination.

For this clonotype: Its specificity is unknown.

Sequencing of the DNA from cultured CD4+ T cells was carried out with the Oncomine TCR Beta short-read assay. TCRdb reanalysed the PCR reads using MiXCR and keeps one entry per CDR3 protein. This sample has approximately 22,000 distinct CDR3 sequences, with around two thirds found just once. Treatment denoted: roughly ten-day PBMC culture with coronavirus spike peptide pools or control peptides (ViraFEST assay). CDR1 and CDR2 from the germline V gene are MDHEN and SYDVKM. CDR3 length equals 13 residues. The germline V and J ends were trimmed by 5 bases and 0 bases, with 5 bases remaining between them.

This sequence joins TRBV28 and TRBJ1-5, with D uncertain. The clonotype comes from a human donor who had recovered from COVID-19. Sequenced: CD4+ T cells from blood, cultured in vitro. This chain's CDR3 is CASSTLSNQPQHF. CDR3 in DNA: TGTGCCAGCAGTACCCTTAGCAATCAGCCCCAGCATTTT. The variable domain in full, completed from reference TRBV28 and TRBJ1-5, reads DVKVTQSSRYLVKRTGEKVFLECVQDMDHENMFWYRQDPGLGLRLIYFSYDVKMKEKGDIPEGYSVSREKKERFSLILESASTNQTSMYLCASSTLSNQPQHFGDGTRLSIL.